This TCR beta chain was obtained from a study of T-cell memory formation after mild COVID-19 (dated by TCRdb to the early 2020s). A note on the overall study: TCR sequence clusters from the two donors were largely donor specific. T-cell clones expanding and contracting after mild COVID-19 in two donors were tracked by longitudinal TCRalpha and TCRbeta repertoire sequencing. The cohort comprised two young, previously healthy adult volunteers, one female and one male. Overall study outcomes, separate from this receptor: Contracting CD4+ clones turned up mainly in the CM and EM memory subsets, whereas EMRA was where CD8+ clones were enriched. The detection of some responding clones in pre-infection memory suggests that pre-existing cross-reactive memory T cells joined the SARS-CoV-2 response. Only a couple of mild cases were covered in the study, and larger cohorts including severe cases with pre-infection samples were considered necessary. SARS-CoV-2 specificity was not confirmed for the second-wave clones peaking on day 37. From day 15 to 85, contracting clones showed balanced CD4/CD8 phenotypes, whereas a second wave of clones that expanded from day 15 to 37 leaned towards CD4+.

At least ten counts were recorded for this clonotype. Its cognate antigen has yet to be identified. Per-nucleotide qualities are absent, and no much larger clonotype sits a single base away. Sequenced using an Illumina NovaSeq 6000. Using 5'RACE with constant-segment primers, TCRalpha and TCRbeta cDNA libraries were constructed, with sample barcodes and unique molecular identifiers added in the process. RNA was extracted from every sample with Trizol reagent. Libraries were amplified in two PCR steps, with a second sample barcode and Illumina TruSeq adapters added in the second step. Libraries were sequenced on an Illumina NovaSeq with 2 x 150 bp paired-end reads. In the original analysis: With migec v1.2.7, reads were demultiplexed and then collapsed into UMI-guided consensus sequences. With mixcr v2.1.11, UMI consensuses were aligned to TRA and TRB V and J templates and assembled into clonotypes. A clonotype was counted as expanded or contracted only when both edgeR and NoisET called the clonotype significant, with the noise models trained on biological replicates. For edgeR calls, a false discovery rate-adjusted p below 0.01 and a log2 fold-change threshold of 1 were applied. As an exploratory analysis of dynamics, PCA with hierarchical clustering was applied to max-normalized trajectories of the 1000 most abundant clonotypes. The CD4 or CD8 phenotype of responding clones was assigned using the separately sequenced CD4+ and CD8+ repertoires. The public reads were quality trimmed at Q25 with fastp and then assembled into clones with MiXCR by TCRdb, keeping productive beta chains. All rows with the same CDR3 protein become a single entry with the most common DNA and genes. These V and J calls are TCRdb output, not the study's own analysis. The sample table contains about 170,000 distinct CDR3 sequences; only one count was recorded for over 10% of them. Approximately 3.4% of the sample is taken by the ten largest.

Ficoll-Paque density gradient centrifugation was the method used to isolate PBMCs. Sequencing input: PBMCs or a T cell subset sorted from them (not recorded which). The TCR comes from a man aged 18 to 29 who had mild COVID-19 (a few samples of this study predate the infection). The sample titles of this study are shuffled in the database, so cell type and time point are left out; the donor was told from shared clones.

Read as DNA, the sequence is TGTGCCAGCAGTTCGACCCTAGGGGGGGCGGCCAAAAACATTCAGTACTTC. The resulting protein is CASSSTLGGAAKNIQYF. The chain links TRBV7-2 with TRBJ2-4; the D region possibly corresponds to TRBD2 (7 bases align). The junction carries 19 bases between V and J, which are trimmed by 6 bases and 1 base respectively. The CDR3 numbers 17 residues from cysteine through phenylalanine. The DNA shown is the 51-base CDR3, in frame from base 1. The germline V gene provides CDR1 SGHTA and CDR2 FQGNSA.